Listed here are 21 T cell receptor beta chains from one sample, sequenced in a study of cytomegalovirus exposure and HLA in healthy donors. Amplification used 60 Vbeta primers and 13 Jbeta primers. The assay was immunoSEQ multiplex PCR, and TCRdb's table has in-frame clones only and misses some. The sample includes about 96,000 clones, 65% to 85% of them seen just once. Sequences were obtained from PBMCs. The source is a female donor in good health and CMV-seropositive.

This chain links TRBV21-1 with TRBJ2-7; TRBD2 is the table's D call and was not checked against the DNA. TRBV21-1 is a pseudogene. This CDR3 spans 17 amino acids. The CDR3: CASIYPRDGGTPYEQYF. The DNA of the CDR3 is TGTGCCAGCATCTACCCGAGGGATGGGGGGACCCCCTACGAGCAGTACTTC.

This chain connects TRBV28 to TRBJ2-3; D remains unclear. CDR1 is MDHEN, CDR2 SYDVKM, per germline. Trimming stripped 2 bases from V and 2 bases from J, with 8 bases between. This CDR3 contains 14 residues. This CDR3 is CASSLAGYTDTQYF. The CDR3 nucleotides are TGTGCCAGCAGTTTAGCAGGCTACACAGATACGCAGTATTTT.

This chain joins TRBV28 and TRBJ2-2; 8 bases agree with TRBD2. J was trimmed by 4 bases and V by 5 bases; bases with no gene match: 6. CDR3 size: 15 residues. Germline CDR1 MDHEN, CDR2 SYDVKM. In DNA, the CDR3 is TGTGCCAGCAGTCCAGCGGGGGATTCCACCGGGGAGCTGTTTTTT. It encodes CASSPAGDSTGELFF.

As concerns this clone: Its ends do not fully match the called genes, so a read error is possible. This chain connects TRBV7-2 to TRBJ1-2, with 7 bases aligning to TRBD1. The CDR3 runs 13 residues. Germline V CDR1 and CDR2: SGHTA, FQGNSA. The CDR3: CASSTRGRQGVNF. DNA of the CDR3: TGTGCCAGCAGCACTAGGGGGAGACAGGGAGTAAACTTC.

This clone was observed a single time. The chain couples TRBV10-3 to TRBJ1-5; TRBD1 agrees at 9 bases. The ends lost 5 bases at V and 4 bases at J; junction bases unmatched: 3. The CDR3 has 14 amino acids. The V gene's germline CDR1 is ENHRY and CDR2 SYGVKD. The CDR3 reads CAISQDRGNQPQHF. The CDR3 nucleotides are TGTGCCATCAGTCAGGACAGGGGAAATCAGCCCCAGCATTTT.

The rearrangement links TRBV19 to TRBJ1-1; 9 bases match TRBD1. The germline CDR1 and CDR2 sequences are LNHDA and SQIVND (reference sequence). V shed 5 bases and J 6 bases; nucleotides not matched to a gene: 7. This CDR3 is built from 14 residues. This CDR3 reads CASSYRDRAAEAFF. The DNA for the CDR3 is TGTGCCAGTAGTTACCGGGACAGGGCGGCTGAAGCTTTCTTT.

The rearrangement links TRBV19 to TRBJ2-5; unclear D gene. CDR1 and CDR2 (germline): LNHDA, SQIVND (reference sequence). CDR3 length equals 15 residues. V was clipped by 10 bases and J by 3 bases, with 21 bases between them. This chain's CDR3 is CATKAHQTEKETQYF. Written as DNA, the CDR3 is TGTGCCACGAAAGCCCATCAAACAGAGAAAGAGACCCAGTACTTC.

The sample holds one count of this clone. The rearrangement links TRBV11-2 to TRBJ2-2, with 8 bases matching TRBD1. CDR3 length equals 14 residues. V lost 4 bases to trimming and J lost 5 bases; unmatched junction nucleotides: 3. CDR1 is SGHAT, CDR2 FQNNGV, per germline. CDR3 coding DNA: TGTGCCAGCAGCTCGACAGGGGTGACCGGGGAGCTGTTTTTT. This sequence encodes CASSSTGVTGELFF. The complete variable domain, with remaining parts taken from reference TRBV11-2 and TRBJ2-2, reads EAGVAQSPRYKIIEKRQSVAFWCNPISGHATLYWYQQILGQGPKLLIQFQNNGVVDDSQLPKDRFSAERLKGVDSTLKIQPAKLEDSAVYLCASSSTGVTGELFFGEGSRLTVL.

The CDR3 is CAISPEYGVNYGYTF. CDR3 sequence (DNA): TGTGCCATCTCCCCCGAGTACGGAGTTAACTATGGCTACACCTTC. The V call is TRBV10-3, the J call TRBJ1-2; D is unresolved. Trimming left V 8 bases short and J 1 base short, with 17 bases between. The germline V gene encodes CDR1 ENHRY and CDR2 SYGVKD. The CDR3 sequence is 15 residues long.

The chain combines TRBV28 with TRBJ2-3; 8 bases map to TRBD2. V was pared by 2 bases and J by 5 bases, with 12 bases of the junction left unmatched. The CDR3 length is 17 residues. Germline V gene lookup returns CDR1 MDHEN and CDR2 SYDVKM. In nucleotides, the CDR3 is TGTGCCAGCAGTTTACGCGGAGCGGGAGACGGAATAGATACGCAGTATTTT. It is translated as CASSLRGAGDGIDTQYF.

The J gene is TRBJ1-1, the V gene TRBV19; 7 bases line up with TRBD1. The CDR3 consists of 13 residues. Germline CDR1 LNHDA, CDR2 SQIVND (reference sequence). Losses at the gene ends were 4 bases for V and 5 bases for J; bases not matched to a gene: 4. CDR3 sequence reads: CASSTRGLTEAFF. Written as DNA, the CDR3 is TGTGCCAGTAGTACCAGGGGGTTGACTGAAGCTTTCTTT. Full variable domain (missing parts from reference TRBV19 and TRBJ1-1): DGGITQSPKYLFRKEGQNVTLSCEQNLNHDAMYWYRQDPGQGLRLIYYSQIVNDFQKGDIAEGYSVSREKKESFPLTVTSAQKNPTAFYLCASSTRGLTEAFFGQGTRLTVV.

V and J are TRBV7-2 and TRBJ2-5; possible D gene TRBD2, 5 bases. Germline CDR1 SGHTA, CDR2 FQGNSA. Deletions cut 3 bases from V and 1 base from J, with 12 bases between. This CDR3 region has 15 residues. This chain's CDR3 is CASSFGLAPQETQYF. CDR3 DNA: TGTGCCAGCAGCTTCGGGCTAGCTCCCCAAGAGACCCAGTACTTC.

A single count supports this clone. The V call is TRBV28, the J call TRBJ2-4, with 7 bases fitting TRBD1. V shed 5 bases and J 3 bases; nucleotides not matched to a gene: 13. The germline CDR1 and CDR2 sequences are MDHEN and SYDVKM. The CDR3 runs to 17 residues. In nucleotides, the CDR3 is TGTGCCAGCAGTACCGCACTGAGGGGGCAAGGCAAAAACATTCAGTACTTC. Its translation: CASSTALRGQGKNIQYF.

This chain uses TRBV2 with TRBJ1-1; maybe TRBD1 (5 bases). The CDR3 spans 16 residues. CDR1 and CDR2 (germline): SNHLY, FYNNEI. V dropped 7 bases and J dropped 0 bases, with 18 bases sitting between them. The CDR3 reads CASTYGGLRMNTEAFF. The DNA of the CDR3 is TGTGCCAGCACGTACGGGGGTTTAAGAATGAACACTGAAGCTTTCTTT. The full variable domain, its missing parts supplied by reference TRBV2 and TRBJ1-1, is EPEVTQTPSHQVTQMGQEVILRCVPISNHLYFYWYRQILGQKVEFLVSFYNNEISEKSEIFDDQFSVERPDGSNFTLKIRSTKLEDSAMYFCASTYGGLRMNTEAFFGQGTRLTVV.

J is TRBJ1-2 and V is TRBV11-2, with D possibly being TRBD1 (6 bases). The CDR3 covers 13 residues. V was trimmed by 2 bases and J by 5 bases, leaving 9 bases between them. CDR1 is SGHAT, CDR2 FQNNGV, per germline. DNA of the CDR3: TGTGCCAGCAGCTTAAACAGGGAGTATGGCTACACCTTC. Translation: CASSLNREYGYTF.

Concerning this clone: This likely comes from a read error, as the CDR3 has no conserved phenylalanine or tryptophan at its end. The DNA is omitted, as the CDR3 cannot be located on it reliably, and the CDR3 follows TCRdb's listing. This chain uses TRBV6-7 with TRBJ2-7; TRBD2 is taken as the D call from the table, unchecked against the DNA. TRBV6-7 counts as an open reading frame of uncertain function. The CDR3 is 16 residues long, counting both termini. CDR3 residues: CASSYLIQREIKGVVS.

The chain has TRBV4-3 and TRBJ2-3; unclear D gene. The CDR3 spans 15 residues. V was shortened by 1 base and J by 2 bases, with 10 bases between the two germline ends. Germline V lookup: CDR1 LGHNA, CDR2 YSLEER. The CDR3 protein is CASSQGLQDTDTQYF. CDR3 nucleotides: TGCGCCAGCAGCCAAGGGTTACAAGACACAGATACGCAGTATTTT.

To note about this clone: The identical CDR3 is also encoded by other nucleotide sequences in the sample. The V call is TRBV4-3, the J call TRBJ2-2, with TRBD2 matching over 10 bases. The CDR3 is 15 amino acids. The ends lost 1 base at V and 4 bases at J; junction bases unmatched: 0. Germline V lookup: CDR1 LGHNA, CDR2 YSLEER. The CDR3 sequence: CASSQGLAGTGELFF. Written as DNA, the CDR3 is TGCGCCAGCAGCCAAGGACTAGCGGGCACCGGGGAGCTGTTTTTT.

The CDR3 DNA sequence: TGTGCCAGCAGTCTCCTTAGTTACGGCTATGGCTACACCTTC. Protein: CASSLLSYGYGYTF. The chain employs TRBV28 and TRBJ1-2; no clear D. This CDR3 spans 14 amino acids. Per germline, CDR1 MDHEN and CDR2 SYDVKM. The germline V and J ends were trimmed by 5 bases and 4 bases, with 14 bases remaining between them.

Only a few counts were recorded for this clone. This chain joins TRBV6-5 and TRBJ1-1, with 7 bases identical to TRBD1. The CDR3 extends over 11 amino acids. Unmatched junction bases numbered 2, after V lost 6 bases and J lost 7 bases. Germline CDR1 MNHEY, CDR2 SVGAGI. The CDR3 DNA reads TGTGCCAGCAGCCGGGACAGTGAAGCTTTCTTT. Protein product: CASSRDSEAFF.

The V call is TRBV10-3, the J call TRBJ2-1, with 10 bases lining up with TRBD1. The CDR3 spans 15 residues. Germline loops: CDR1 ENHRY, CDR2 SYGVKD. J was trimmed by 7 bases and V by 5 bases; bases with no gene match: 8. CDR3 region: CAISLRPGQGNEQFF. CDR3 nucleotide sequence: TGTGCCATCAGTCTCCGGCCGGGACAGGGGAATGAGCAGTTCTTC.